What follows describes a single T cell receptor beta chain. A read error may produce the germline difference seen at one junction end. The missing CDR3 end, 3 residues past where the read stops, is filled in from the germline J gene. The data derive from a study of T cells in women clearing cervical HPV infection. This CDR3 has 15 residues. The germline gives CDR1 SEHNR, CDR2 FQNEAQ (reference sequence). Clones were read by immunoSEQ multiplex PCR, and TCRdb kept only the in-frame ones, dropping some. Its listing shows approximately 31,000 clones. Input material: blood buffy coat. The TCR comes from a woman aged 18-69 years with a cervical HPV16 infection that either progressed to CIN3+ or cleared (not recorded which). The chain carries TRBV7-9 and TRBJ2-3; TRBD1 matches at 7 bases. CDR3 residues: CASSFTRGRTDAQYF. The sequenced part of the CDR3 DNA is TGTGCCAGCAGCTTTACTAGGGGGCGCACAGATGCG.